Following are 15 T cell receptor beta chains from one sample sequenced in a study of T cells after yellow fever vaccination. One entry per CDR3 protein results from TCRdb running MiXCR on the 5' RACE reads. The data show hundreds of thousands of distinct CDR3 sequences, around an eighth seen once. This specimen consisted of PBMCs, obtained on the day of the yellow fever booster vaccination. These receptors all stem from a man aged 30 to 45 who received the YFV17D yellow fever vaccine.

The rearrangement uses TRBV29-1 and TRBJ2-3; D is perhaps TRBD2 (5 bases). The length of the CDR3 is 12 residues. The V gene lost 8 bases and the J gene lost 2 bases, with 11 bases spanning the gap. The germline V gene has CDR1 SQVTM and CDR2 ANQGSEA. CDR3 region: CSLEVATDTQYF. The DNA for the CDR3 is TGCAGCTTGGAGGTAGCCACAGATACGCAGTATTTT.

The chain links TRBV5-4 to TRBJ2-7; TRBD2 matches at 13 bases. Germline lookup yields CDR1 SGHNT and CDR2 YYREEE (reference sequence). V gave up 3 bases and J gave up 3 bases; unmatched junction bases: 6. This CDR3 has 16 residues. The CDR3 sequence: CASSSPTSGRFYEQYF. The CDR3 DNA sequence: TGTGCCAGCAGCTCCCCGACTAGCGGGAGGTTCTACGAGCAGTACTTC.

This clonotype was recorded a few times. J is TRBJ2-3 and V is TRBV5-1; D not resolved. Germline CDR1 reads SGHRS; CDR2 reads YFSETQ. Trimming pared 6 bases from V and 4 bases from J, leaving 15 bases between. The CDR3 is 14 residues long. The CDR3 DNA follows: TGCGCCAGCACCTCCGCTCGGGTTGCAGATACGCAGTATTTT. The encoded protein is CASTSARVADTQYF.

V and J are TRBV5-1 and TRBJ2-1; a weak D match, TRBD2 (6 bases). Trimming took 4 bases from V and 2 from J, leaving 16 bases between them. The germline V gene encodes CDR1 SGHRS and CDR2 YFSETQ. This CDR3 is built from 16 residues. In DNA form, the CDR3 reads TGCGCCAGCAGCCCGACTAGAGTGGGTACCTACAATGAGCAGTTCTTC. Its translation: CASSPTRVGTYNEQFF. Complete variable domain (other parts from reference TRBV5-1 and TRBJ2-1): KAGVTQTPRYLIKTRGQQVTLSCSPISGHRSVSWYQQTPGQGLQFLFEYFSETQRNKGNFPGRFSGRQFSNSRSEMNVSTLELGDSALYLCASSPTRVGTYNEQFFGPGTRLTVL.

This clonotype was observed at least ten times. V gene TRBV7-8 combines with J gene TRBJ2-5; D is possibly TRBD1 (5 bases). The CDR3 has 13 amino acids. V lost 5 bases, J lost 5 bases, and 12 bases lay in between. Germline V lookup: CDR1 SGHVS, CDR2 FQNEAQ. The CDR3 loop reads CASSQGRGETQYF. The CDR3 nucleotides read TGTGCCAGCAGCCAAGGAAGGGGTGAGACCCAGTACTTC.

This clonotype has more than one count but fewer than ten. J is TRBJ2-1 and V is TRBV5-5; weak D call: TRBD2 (5 bases). V was clipped by 0 bases and J by 5 bases, with 6 bases between them. The CDR3 is 13 residues long. Germline CDR1 is SGHKS and CDR2 is YYEKEE (reference sequence). CDR3 loop: CASSLEADNEQFF. The DNA of the CDR3 is TGTGCCAGCAGCTTGGAAGCGGACAATGAGCAGTTCTTC. Drawing the rest from reference TRBV5-5 and TRBJ2-1, the complete variable domain is DAGVTQSPTHLIKTRGQQVTLRCSPISGHKSVSWYQQVLGQGPQFIFQYYEKEERGRGNFPDRFSARQFPNYSSELNVNALLLGDSALYLCASSLEADNEQFFGPGTRLTVL.

This clonotype was counted ten times or more. The chain is built from TRBV29-1 and TRBJ2-4; unclear D gene. This CDR3 contains 13 residues. The V and J ends lost 4 bases and 1 base respectively, with 8 bases between them. The V gene's germline CDR1 is SQVTM and CDR2 ANQGSEA. CDR3 sequence reads: CSVAVYAKNIQYF. The CDR3 DNA sequence: TGCAGCGTTGCGGTGTATGCCAAAAACATTCAGTACTTC.

A word on this clonotype: A much larger clone is a single base away; this may be a read error. This sequence joins TRBV12-3 or TRBV12-4 and TRBJ2-4; 7 nucleotides agree with TRBD2. V lost 5 bases and J lost 15; bases outside the gene matches: 16. CDR3 size: 14 residues. CDR3 coding DNA: TGTGCCAGCAGTCCTAGCACGGGGCGGGGGTCTTGGTACTTC. It codes for CASSPSTGRGSWYF.

This clonotype appeared a few times. This rearrangement joins TRBV11-2 to TRBJ2-1, with D unclear. Deletions cut 5 bases from V and 6 bases from J, with 17 bases between. The V gene's germline CDR1 is SGHAT and CDR2 FQNNGV. This CDR3 is 15 amino acids long. The CDR3: CASSHRRELLNEQFF. CDR3 sequence (DNA): TGTGCCAGCAGCCACCGAAGGGAATTGCTCAATGAGCAGTTCTTC. Full variable domain (missing parts from reference TRBV11-2 and TRBJ2-1): EAGVAQSPRYKIIEKRQSVAFWCNPISGHATLYWYQQILGQGPKLLIQFQNNGVVDDSQLPKDRFSAERLKGVDSTLKIQPAKLEDSAVYLCASSHRRELLNEQFFGPGTRLTVL.

The gene calls are TRBV29-1 and TRBJ1-5, with D uncertain. V lost 6 bases to trimming and J lost 2 bases, with 14 bases between them. Germline V lookup: CDR1 SQVTM, CDR2 ANQGSEA. This CDR3 has 14 residues. DNA of the CDR3: TGCAGCGTAAAAGAGGGCGGCGGCAATCAGCCCCAGCATTTT. The encoded protein is CSVKEGGGNQPQHF.

This clonotype was observed a handful of times. This rearrangement joins TRBV9 to TRBJ2-1, with 9 bases fitting TRBD2. The ends lost 0 bases at V and 8 bases at J; junction bases unmatched: 3. The germline gives CDR1 SGDLS, CDR2 YYNGEE. The CDR3 has 14 amino acids. The DNA for the CDR3 is TGTGCCAGCAGCGTAGAGGGACTAGCCCATGAGCAGTTCTTC. It yields the protein CASSVEGLAHEQFF.

The CDR3: CASGIRQASPLHF. CDR3 sequence (DNA): TGTGCCAGCGGGATACGACAGGCTTCACCCCTCCACTTT. The J gene is TRBJ1-6, the V gene TRBV7-2; D is perhaps TRBD1 (6 bases). Germline V lookup: CDR1 SGHTA, CDR2 FQGNSA. The CDR3 contains 13 residues. V lost 8 bases and J lost 9, with 14 bases in between.

J is TRBJ1-2 and V is TRBV7-2; no reliable D call. Germline V lookup: CDR1 SGHTA, CDR2 FQGNSA. V was shortened by 1 base and J by 0 bases, with 6 bases between the two germline ends. The CDR3 length is 14 residues. The CDR3 spells CASSLVSPNYGYTF. The CDR3 coding sequence is TGTGCCAGCAGCTTAGTTTCCCCTAACTATGGCTACACCTTC.

CDR3 sequence: CASSHVTVSGGIQYF. DNA of the CDR3: TGTGCCAGCAGCCATGTCACCGTCAGTGGGGGGATTCAGTACTTC. This chain uses TRBV3-1 with TRBJ2-4, with a possible D match to TRBD2 (6 bases). The CDR3 sequence is 15 residues long. Trimming shortened V by 3 bases and J by 10 bases, and 19 bases separated the two germline ends. The V gene's germline CDR1 is LGHDT and CDR2 YNNKEL (reference sequence).

This sequence joins TRBV6-2 or TRBV6-3 and TRBJ2-5; 7 bases fit TRBD2. Germline assignment: CDR1 MNHEY and CDR2 SVGEGT. V dropped 3 bases and J dropped 4; count of bases not matched to a gene: 2. CDR3 length: 13 residues. The CDR3 DNA sequence: TGTGCCAGCAGTTATTCTAGCGGAGAGACCCAGTACTTC. Translating gives CASSYSSGETQYF.